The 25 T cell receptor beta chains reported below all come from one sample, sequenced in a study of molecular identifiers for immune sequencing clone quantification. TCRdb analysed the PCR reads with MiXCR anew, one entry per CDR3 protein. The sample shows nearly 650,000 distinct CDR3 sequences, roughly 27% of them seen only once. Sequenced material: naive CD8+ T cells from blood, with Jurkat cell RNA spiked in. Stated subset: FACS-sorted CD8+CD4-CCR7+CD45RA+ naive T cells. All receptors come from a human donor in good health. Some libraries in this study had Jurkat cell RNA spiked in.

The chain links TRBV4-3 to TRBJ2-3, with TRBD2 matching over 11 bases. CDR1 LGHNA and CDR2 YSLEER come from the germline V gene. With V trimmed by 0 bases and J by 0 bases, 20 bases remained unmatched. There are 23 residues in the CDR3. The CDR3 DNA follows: TGCGCCAGCAGCCAAGAATACCGTCGGTTCCCGGGACTAGCGGAGCCGAGCACAGATACGCAGTATTTT. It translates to CASSQEYRRFPGLAEPSTDTQYF.

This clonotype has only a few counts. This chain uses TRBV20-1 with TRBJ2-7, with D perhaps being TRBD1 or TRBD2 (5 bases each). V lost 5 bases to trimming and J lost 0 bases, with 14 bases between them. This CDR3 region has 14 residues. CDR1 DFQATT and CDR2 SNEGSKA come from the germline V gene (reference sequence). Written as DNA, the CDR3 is TGCAGTGCTGAAACCGGGACGAGCTCCTACGAGCAGTACTTC. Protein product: CSAETGTSSYEQYF.

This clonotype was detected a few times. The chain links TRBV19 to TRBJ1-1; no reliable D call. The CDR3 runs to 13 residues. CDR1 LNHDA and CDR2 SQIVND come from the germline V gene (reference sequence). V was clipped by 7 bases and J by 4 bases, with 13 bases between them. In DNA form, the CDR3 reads TGTGCCAGTACCGCCGGGCAAATCACTGAAGCTTTCTTT. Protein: CASTAGQITEAFF.

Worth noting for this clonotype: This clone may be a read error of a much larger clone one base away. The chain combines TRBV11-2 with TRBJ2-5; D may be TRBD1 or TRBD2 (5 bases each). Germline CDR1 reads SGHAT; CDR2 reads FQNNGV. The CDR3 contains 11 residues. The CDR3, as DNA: TGTGCCAGCAGCCCCCCCGGGACCCCGTACTTC. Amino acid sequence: CASSPPGTPYF.

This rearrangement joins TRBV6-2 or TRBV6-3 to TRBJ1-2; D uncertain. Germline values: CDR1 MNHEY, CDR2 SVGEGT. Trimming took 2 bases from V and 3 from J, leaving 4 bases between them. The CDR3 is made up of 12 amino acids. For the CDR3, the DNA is TGTGCCAGCAGTTACCCCTACTATGGCTACACCTTC. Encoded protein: CASSYPYYGYTF.

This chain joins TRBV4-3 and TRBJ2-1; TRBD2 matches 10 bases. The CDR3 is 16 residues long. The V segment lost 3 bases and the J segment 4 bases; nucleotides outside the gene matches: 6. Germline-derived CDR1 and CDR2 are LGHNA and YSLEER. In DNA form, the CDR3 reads TGCGCCAGCAGCCAGGACGGGACTAGCGCGTACAATGAGCAGTTCTTC. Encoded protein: CASSQDGTSAYNEQFF.

This chain's CDR3 is CASAMESASAYNEQFF. CDR3 nucleotides: TGTGCCAGCGCCATGGAGTCCGCTTCCGCCTACAATGAGCAGTTCTTC. V and J are TRBV11-2 and TRBJ2-1; D is undetermined. Germline V gene lookup returns CDR1 SGHAT and CDR2 FQNNGV. CDR3 size: 16 residues. Trimming pared 8 bases from V and 2 bases from J, leaving 19 bases between.

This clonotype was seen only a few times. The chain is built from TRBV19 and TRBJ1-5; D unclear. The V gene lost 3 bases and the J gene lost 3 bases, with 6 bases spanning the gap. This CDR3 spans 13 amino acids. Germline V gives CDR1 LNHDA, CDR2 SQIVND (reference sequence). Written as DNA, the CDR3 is TGTGCCAGTAGTATCCAGCCCAATCAGCCCCAGCATTTT. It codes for CASSIQPNQPQHF.

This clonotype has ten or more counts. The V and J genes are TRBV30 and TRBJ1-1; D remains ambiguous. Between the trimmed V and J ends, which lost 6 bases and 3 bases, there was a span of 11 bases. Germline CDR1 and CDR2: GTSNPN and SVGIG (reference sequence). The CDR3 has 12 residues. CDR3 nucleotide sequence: TGTGCCTGCCGGGGAGGATACACTGAAGCTTTCTTT. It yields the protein CACRGGYTEAFF.

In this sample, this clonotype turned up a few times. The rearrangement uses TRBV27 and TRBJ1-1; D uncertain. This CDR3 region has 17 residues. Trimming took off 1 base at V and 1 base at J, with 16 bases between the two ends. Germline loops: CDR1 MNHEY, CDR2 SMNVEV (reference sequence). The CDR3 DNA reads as TGTGCCAGCAGTTTATTCGGCGGTGGAAATCCGAACACTGAAGCTTTCTTT. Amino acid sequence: CASSLFGGGNPNTEAFF.

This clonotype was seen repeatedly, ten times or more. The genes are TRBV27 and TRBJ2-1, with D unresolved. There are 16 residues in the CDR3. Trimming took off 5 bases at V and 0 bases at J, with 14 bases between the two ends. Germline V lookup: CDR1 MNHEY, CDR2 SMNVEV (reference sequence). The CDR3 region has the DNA TGTGCCAGCAGTCCCCTCGGCCAGAGCTCCTACAATGAGCAGTTCTTC. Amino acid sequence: CASSPLGQSSYNEQFF.

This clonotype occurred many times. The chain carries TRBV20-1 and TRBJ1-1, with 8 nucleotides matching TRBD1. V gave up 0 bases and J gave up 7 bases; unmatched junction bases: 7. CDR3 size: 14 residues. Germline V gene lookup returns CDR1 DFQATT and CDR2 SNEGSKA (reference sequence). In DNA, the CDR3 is TGCAGTGCTAGAGATTGGGACAGGCCCGATGAAGCTTTCTTT. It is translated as CSARDWDRPDEAFF.

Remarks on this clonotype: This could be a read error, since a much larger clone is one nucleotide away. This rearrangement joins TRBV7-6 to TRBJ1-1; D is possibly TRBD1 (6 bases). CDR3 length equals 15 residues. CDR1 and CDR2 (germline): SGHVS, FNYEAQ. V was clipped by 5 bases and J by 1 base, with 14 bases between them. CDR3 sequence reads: CASSPELGANTEAFF. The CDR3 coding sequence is TGTGCCAGCAGCCCCGAATTGGGGGCGAACACTGAAGCTTTCTTT.

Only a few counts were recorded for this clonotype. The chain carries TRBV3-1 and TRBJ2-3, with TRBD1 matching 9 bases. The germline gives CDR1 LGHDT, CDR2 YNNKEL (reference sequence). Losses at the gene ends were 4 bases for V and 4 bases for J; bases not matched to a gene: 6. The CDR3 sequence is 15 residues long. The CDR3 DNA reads TGTGCCAGCAGCCTGCCGGGACAGGGCGCAGATACGCAGTATTTT. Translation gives CASSLPGQGADTQYF.

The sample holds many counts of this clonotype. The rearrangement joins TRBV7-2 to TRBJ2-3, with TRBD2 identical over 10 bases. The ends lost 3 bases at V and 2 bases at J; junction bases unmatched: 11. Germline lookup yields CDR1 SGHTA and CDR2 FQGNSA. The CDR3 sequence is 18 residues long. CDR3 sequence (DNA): TGTGCCAGCAGCTTGGGACAAGCGGGAGGGGGTGTCACAGATACGCAGTATTTT. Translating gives CASSLGQAGGGVTDTQYF.

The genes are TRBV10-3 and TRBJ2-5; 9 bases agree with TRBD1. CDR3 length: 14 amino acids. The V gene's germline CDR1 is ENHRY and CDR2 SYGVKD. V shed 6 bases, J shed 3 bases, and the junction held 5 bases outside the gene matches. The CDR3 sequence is CAIRGGDREETQYF. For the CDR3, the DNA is TGTGCCATCAGAGGGGGGGACAGGGAAGAGACCCAGTACTTC.

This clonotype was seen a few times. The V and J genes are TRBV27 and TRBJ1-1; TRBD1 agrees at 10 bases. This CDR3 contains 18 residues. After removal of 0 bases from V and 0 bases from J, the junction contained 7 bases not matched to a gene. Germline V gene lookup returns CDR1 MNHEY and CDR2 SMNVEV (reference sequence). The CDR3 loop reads CASSLSAAGQGLNTEAFF. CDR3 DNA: TGTGCCAGCAGTTTATCAGCCGCGGGACAGGGGTTGAACACTGAAGCTTTCTTT.

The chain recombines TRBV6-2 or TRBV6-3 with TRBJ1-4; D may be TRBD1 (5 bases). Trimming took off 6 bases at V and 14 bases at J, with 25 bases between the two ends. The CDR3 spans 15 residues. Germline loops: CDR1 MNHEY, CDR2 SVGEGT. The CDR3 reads CASRPGTQSNEELFF. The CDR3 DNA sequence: TGTGCCAGCAGGCCCGGGACCCAGTCTAATGAAGAGCTGTTTTTT.

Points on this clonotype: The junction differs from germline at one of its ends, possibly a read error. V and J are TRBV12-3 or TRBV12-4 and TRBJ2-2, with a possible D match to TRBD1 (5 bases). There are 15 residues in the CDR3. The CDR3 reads CASSLGQGNTEELFF. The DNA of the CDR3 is TGTGCCAGCAGTTTAGGGCAGGGTAACACCGAGGAGCTGTTTTTT.

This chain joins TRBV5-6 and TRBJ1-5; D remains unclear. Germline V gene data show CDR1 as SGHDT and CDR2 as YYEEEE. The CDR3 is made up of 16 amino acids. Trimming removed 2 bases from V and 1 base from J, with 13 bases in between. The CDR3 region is CASSFGFPESNQPQHF. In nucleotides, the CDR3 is TGTGCCAGCAGCTTCGGGTTTCCCGAAAGCAATCAGCCCCAGCATTTT.

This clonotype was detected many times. The CDR3 nucleotides read TGCGCCAGCAGCCCCGACACGGGGGGCTTCGAGCAGTACTTC. Residues: CASSPDTGGFEQYF. The rearrangement joins TRBV4-3 to TRBJ2-7, with D maybe TRBD2 (7 bases). With 4 bases removed from V and 6 bases from J, the gap between germline ends came to 16 bases. The CDR3 extends over 14 amino acids. Germline lookup yields CDR1 LGHNA and CDR2 YSLEER.

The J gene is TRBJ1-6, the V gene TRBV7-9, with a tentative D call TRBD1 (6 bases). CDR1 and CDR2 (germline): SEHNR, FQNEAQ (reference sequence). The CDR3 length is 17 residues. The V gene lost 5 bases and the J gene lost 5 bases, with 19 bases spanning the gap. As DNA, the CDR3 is TGTGCCAGCAGCGGGGGCATTCGCGCGTTCGATAATTCACCCCTCCACTTT. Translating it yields CASSGGIRAFDNSPLHF.

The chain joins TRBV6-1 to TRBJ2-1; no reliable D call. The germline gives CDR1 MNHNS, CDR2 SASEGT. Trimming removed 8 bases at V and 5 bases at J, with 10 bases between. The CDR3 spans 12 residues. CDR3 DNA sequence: TGTGCCAGCGGACCGCTAAACAATGAGCAGTTCTTC. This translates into CASGPLNNEQFF.

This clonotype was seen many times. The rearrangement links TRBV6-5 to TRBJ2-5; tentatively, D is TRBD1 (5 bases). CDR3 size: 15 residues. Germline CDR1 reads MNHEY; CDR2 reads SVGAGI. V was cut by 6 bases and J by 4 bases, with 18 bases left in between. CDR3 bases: TGTGCCAGCAGACTCCGGACATCTCATCGAGAGACCCAGTACTTC. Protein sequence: CASRLRTSHRETQYF.

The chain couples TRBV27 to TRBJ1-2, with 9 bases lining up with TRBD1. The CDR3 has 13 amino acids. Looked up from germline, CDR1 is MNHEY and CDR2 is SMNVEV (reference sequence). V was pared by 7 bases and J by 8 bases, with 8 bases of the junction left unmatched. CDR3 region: CASKPTGGSGYTF. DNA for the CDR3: TGTGCCAGCAAACCAACAGGGGGCAGCGGCTACACCTTC.